This entry features one T cell receptor (beta chain) sequence. The antigen is not known. Study results and caveats: The TCR gene usage of tumor memory CD4+ T cells clustered together with blood and lymph node memory CD4+ cells and with lymph node naive CD4+ cells. Tumor Treg TCRs overlapped most with tumor naive CD4+ cells.

TCRdb analysed the 5' RACE reads with MiXCR anew, one entry per CDR3 protein. Of tens of thousands of distinct CDR3 sequences detected, just under 30% appear once; the ten largest clones hold around 3.5%. The memory fraction was CD4+CD45RO+CD25- cells. Germline V CDR1 and CDR2: MNHNY, SVGAGI (reference sequence). The ends lost 0 bases at V and 5 bases at J; junction bases unmatched: 5. This CDR3 has 15 amino acids. Sequencing input: memory CD4+ T cells sorted from a lymph node. As to subset: memory CD4+ T cells, CD4+CD45RO+CD25-. V and J are TRBV6-6 and TRBJ2-3; 7 nucleotides align to TRBD1. The origin of this receptor is a female donor with breast cancer. CDR3 amino acids: CASSYSRQGKDTQYF. CDR3 sequence (DNA): TGTGCCAGCAGTTACTCGAGACAGGGTAAAGATACGCAGTATTTT.